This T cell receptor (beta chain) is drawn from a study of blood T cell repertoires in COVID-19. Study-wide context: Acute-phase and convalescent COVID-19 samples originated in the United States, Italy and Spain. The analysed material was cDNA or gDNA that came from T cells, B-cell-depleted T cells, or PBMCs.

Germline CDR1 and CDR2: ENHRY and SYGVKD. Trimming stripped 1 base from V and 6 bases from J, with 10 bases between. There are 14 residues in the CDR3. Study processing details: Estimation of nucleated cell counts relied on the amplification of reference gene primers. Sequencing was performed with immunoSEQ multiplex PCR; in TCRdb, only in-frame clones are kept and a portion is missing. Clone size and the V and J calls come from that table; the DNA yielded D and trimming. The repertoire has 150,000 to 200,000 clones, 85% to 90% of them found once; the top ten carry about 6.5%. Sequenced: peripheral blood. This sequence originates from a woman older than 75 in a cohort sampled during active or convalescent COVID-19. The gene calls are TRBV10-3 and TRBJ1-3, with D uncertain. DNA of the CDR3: TGTGCCATCAGTGAGTGGTCAGTCTTAAACACCATATATTTT. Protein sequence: CAISEWSVLNTIYF.